This T cell receptor (beta chain) was captured in a study of Graves' ophthalmopathy and Graves' hyperthyroidism. This clonotype was detected many times. Amplification of the TCR beta CDR3 regions used RNA transcripts (as template). First-round RT-PCR employed HTBI primers, with a second-round multiplex PCR after it. Using its own MiXCR run on the multiplex PCR reads, TCRdb lists one record per CDR3 protein. The sample holds about 210,000 distinct CDR3 sequences; approximately 29% are singletons and the top ten take over 7.5%. PBMCs were isolated from a roughly 10 ml sample of fresh peripheral blood. This TCR came from a man between 50 and 59 years old with Graves' ophthalmopathy. Specimen: peripheral blood.

CDR3 bases: TGTGCCAGCAGCCGTGGCGGGTGGGCGAACACTGAAGCTTTCTTT. This codes for CASSRGGWANTEAFF. The J gene is TRBJ1-1, the V gene TRBV6-5; D unresolved. The V end lost 6 bases, the J end lost 1 base, and 15 bases lay between the germline ends. The CDR3 consists of 15 residues. CDR1 MNHEY and CDR2 SVGAGI come from the germline V gene.